This T cell receptor beta chain was captured by sequencing in a study of blood T cell repertoires in COVID-19. Methods used by the authors: For nucleated cells, counts were estimated from reference gene primer amplification. TCRdb's copy holds only in-frame clones and misses some; the assay was immunoSEQ multiplex PCR. V, J and clone size derive from that table, while D and trimming were established from the DNA sequence. The sample records under 150,000 clones, about 85% being singletons. Germline V CDR1 and CDR2: LNHNV, YYDKDF (reference sequence). The CDR3 contains 16 residues. The V end lost 0 bases, the J end lost 0 bases, and 11 bases lay between the germline ends.

The sequenced material came from peripheral blood. The TCR comes from a man between 40 and 49 years old with acute or convalescent COVID-19. The chain couples TRBV15 to TRBJ1-2; D might be TRBD1 (6 bases). CDR3: CATSRDLGGPNYGYTF. The CDR3 coding sequence is TGTGCCACCAGCAGAGACCTCGGGGGGCCTAACTATGGCTACACCTTC.